A single sample is the source of the 10 T cell receptor beta chains below, sequenced in a study of T cell responses to AZD1222 COVID-19 vaccine. Clones were sequenced by immunoSEQ multiplex PCR, and TCRdb holds only the in-frame ones, with some missing. The repertoire holds 110,000 to 150,000 clones, with about 93% as singletons. The sample in question was peripheral blood, obtained on day 0 of AZD1222 vaccination. The receptors derive from an adult in good health.

This clone is a singleton in its sample. V gene TRBV29-1 combines with J gene TRBJ1-5; 9 nucleotides match TRBD1. The CDR3 sequence is 13 residues long. Trimming at V came to 4 bases and at J to 5 bases, leaving 3 bases not matched to a gene. Germline values: CDR1 SQVTM, CDR2 ANQGSEA. CDR3 in amino acids: CSVGQGVDQPQHF. The CDR3 coding sequence is TGCAGCGTTGGACAGGGGGTCGATCAGCCCCAGCATTTT.

This chain connects TRBV7-2 to TRBJ1-2; D may be TRBD1 (6 bases). Germline loops: CDR1 SGHTA, CDR2 FQGNSA. Trimming pared 11 bases from V and 3 bases from J, leaving 13 bases between. The CDR3 has 12 amino acids. CDR3 nucleotide sequence: TGTGCCGAAACAGGGCCTTACTATGGCTACACCTTC. Encoded protein: CAETGPYYGYTF.

The gene calls are TRBV18 and TRBJ2-7, with a weak D call TRBD2 (6 bases). The CDR3 has 14 residues. Trimming took 6 bases from V and 0 from J, leaving 12 bases between them. The V gene's germline CDR1 is KGHSH and CDR2 LQKENI. The CDR3 sequence: CASSAGRSSYEQYF. In DNA, the CDR3 is TGTGCCAGCTCTGCGGGACGAAGCTCCTACGAGCAGTACTTC.

The gene calls are TRBV3-1 (or the pseudogene TRBV3-2) and TRBJ2-1; D is uncertain. This CDR3 has 16 amino acids. Germline V gene data show CDR1 as LGHDT and CDR2 as YNNKEL (reference sequence). Trimming left V 0 bases short and J 5 bases short, with 14 bases between. The CDR3 DNA is TGTGCCAGCAGCCAAGAGTACGCTCACCCTCACAATGAGCAGTTCTTC. It is translated as CASSQEYAHPHNEQFF.

The table lists this clone with a count of one. This chain joins TRBV25-1 and TRBJ2-7; D is uncertain. V was cut by 4 bases and J by 6 bases, with 4 bases left in between. The germline CDR1 and CDR2 sequences are MGHDK and SYGVNS. The CDR3 length is 10 residues. CDR3 sequence (DNA): TGTGCCAGCAGTGGACTCGAGCAGTACTTC. Protein sequence: CASSGLEQYF.

In its sample, this clone was seen once. The gene calls are TRBV5-1 and TRBJ2-5, with D perhaps matching TRBD2 (6 bases). Trimming shortened V by 2 bases and J by 7 bases, and 12 bases separated the two germline ends. The CDR3 length is 13 residues. The germline gives CDR1 SGHRS, CDR2 YFSETQ. Written as DNA, the CDR3 is TGCGCCAGCAGCTTCTCGGGGGATCGGACCCAGTACTTC. Translated: CASSFSGDRTQYF.

The chain is built from TRBV15 and TRBJ1-6, with D uncertain. V was cut by 1 base and J by 8 bases, with 15 bases left in between. There are 16 residues in the CDR3. Germline CDR1 is LNHNV and CDR2 is YYDKDF (reference sequence). In nucleotides, the CDR3 is TGTGCCACCAGCAGAGCGCAGGCGATGAGGCATTCACCCCTCCACTTT. It is translated as CATSRAQAMRHSPLHF.

The chain joins TRBV20-1 to TRBJ2-7; D is possibly TRBD2 (6 bases). V shed 6 bases and J shed 3 bases, with 9 bases lying between them. The CDR3 covers 11 residues. Germline loops: CDR1 DFQATT, CDR2 SNEGSKA (reference sequence). The CDR3 protein is CSAGRIYEQYF. The CDR3 DNA reads as TGCAGTGCCGGGAGAATCTACGAGCAGTACTTC.

The chain joins TRBV5-8 to TRBJ2-2; D not resolved. Deletions cut 5 bases from V and 4 bases from J, with 3 bases between. CDR1 and CDR2 from the germline V gene are SGHTS and YDEGEE. This CDR3 is built from 11 residues. CDR3 sequence reads: CASSFTGELFF. The CDR3 DNA reads TGTGCCAGCAGTTTCACCGGGGAGCTGTTTTTT.

The rearrangement uses TRBV19 and TRBJ2-1, with D possibly being TRBD1 (7 bases). Trimming removed 7 bases from V and 4 bases from J, with 17 bases in between. Germline-derived CDR1 and CDR2 are LNHDA and SQIVND (reference sequence). The CDR3 covers 15 residues. The chain's CDR3 is CASTRTGGEYNEQFF. CDR3 in DNA: TGTGCCAGTACCAGGACAGGAGGGGAATACAATGAGCAGTTCTTC.